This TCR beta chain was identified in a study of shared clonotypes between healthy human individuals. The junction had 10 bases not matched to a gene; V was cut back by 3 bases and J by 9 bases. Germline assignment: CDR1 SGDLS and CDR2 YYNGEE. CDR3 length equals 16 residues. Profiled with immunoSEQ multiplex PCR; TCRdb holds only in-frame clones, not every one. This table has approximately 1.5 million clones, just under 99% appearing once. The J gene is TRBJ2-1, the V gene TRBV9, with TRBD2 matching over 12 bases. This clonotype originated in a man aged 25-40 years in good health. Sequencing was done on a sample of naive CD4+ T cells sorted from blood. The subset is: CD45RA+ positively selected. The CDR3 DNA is TGTGCCAGCAGCGGGCTAGCGGGAGGGCTAAGTGGTGAGCAGTTCTTC. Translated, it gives CASSGLAGGLSGEQFF.